Detailed here is one T cell receptor (beta chain). The data derive from a study of T cell changes during pregnancy in multiple sclerosis. CDR1 and CDR2 (germline): SGHAT, FQNNGV. There are 15 residues in the CDR3. Trimming took 4 bases from V and 4 from J, leaving 17 bases between them. Repertoires were generated with immunoSEQ multiplex PCR, while TCRdb's copy carries only in-frame clones and drops some. The sample comprises under 45,000 clones, roughly nine tenths of which are singletons, and under 0.7% rests with the top ten. The J gene is TRBJ2-7, the V gene TRBV11-2, with a weak D call TRBD1 (7 bases). Sequenced here: CD4+ T cells from peripheral blood mononuclear cells, sampled in the first trimester of pregnancy. This receptor was identified in a female donor with multiple sclerosis, enrolled in a pregnancy study. CDR3 coding DNA: TGTGCCAGCAGCTGGGACAGTAGCGGAGGTTACGAGCAGTACTTC. It is translated as CASSWDSSGGYEQYF. Together with reference TRBV11-2 and TRBJ2-7, the CDR3 gives the full variable domain: EAGVAQSPRYKIIEKRQSVAFWCNPISGHATLYWYQQILGQGPKLLIQFQNNGVVDDSQLPKDRFSAERLKGVDSTLKIQPAKLEDSAVYLCASSWDSSGGYEQYFGPGTRLTVT.